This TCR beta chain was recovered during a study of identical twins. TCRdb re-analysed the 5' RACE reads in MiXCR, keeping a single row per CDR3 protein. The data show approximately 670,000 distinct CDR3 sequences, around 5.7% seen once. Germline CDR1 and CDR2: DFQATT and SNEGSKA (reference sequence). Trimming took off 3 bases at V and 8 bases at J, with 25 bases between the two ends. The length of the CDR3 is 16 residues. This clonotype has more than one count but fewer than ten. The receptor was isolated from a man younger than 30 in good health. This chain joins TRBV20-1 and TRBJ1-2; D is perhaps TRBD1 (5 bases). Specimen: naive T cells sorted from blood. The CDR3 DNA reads TGCAGTGCTAGGCCCCTCGGACAAGGATCTTGGGACGGCTACACCTTC. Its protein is CSARPLGQGSWDGYTF.